The clone carrying this TCR beta chain has only a few counts. The data were obtained in a study of blood T cell repertoires in COVID-19. The protocol was immunoSEQ multiplex PCR, while the TCRdb copy is restricted to in-frame clones and leaves out a portion. The sample consists of around 700,000 clones, 90% of them appearing once. The J segment lost 0 bases and the V segment lost 4 bases, leaving 4 bases of the junction unmatched. Germline assignment: CDR1 SGHDT and CDR2 YYEEEE. This CDR3 is 14 amino acids long. The genes are TRBV5-6 and TRBJ2-7; 7 nucleotides agree with TRBD1. The sequence came from a woman aged 18 to 35 with acute or convalescent COVID-19. Sequencing used peripheral blood. The CDR3, as DNA: TGTGCCAGCAGCCCACAGGGGCTCTCCTACGAGCAGTACTTC. It is translated as CASSPQGLSYEQYF.